Below, 5 T cell receptor beta chains from the same sample are listed, as sequenced in a study of cytomegalovirus exposure and HLA in healthy donors. This PCR relied on a set of 60 Vbeta primers and 13 Jbeta primers. Sequenced by immunoSEQ multiplex PCR; TCRdb stores in-frame clones only, minus some. This sample has 95,000 to 150,000 clones, with about 78% found just once. Sequencing input: PBMCs. Receptors were obtained from a woman in her forties in good health and CMV-seropositive.

This clone appeared a few times. The V and J genes are TRBV23-1 and TRBJ1-5; the D is unclear. TRBV23-1 is sorted into the ORF group, with uncertain function. There are 15 residues in the CDR3. The germline V and J ends were trimmed by 3 bases and 3 bases, with 12 bases remaining between them. CDR3 loop: CASSHFPGDNQPQHF. DNA of the CDR3: TGCGCCAGCAGTCACTTCCCCGGAGACAATCAGCCCCAGCATTTT.

This CDR3 reads CASSLVAGPQGEAFF. The CDR3 coding sequence is TGTGCCAGCAGCTTAGTAGCAGGGCCCCAGGGTGAAGCTTTCTTT. This chain joins TRBV7-9 and TRBJ1-1, with D perhaps matching TRBD1 (5 bases). V was clipped by 1 base and J by 7 bases, with 16 bases between them. CDR3 length: 15 amino acids. Germline values: CDR1 SEHNR, CDR2 FQNEAQ (reference sequence).

The V call is TRBV5-1, the J call TRBJ1-1; 10 bases are a match to TRBD1. Trimming at V came to 2 bases and at J to 5 bases, leaving 6 bases not matched to a gene. CDR1 and CDR2 from the germline V gene are SGHRS and YFSETQ. The CDR3 contains 15 residues. In DNA, the CDR3 is TGCGCCAGCAGCTTTCCTGGGACAGGGGTTACTGAAGCTTTCTTT. Residues: CASSFPGTGVTEAFF.

This clone occurred once. The junction departs from germline at one end; a sequencing error may be responsible. V usage is TRBV7-2 and J usage is TRBJ2-7, with 8 bases lining up with TRBD1. Germline assignment: CDR1 SGHTA and CDR2 FQGNSA. This CDR3 contains 14 residues. CDR3 nucleotide sequence: TGTGCCAGCAGCTTTGGGACAGGCCTGTACGAGCGGTACTTC. Translation gives CASSFGTGLYERYF.

This chain uses TRBV10-3 with TRBJ2-7; tentative D call: TRBD2 (5 bases). Germline lookup yields CDR1 ENHRY and CDR2 SYGVKD. V was clipped by 7 bases and J by 2 bases, with 12 bases between them. The CDR3 is 13 amino acids. DNA for the CDR3: TGTGCCATCAAAGAGGGCCTGACCTACGAGCAGTACTTC. Translating it yields CAIKEGLTYEQYF.